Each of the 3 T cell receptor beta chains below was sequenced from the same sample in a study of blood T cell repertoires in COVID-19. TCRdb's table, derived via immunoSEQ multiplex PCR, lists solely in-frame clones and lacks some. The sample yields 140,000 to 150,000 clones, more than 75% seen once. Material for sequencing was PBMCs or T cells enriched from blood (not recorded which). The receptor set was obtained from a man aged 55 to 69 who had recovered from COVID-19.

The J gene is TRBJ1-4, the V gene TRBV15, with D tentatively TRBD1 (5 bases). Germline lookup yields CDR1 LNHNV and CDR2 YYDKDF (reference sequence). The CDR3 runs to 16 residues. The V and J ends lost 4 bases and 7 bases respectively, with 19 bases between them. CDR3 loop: CATSKRRGPGGEKLFF. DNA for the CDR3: TGTGCCACCAGCAAAAGGAGGGGCCCGGGAGGTGAAAAACTGTTTTTT.

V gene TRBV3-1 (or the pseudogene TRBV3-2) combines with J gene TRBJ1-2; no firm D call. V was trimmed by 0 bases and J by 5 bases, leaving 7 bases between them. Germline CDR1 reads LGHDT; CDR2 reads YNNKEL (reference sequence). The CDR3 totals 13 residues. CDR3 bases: TGTGCCAGCAGCCAAGATGCTGAGTATGGCTACACCTTC. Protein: CASSQDAEYGYTF.

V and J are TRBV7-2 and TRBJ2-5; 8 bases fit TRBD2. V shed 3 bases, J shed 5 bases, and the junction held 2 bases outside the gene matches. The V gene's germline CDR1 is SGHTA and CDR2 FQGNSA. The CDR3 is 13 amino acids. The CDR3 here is CASSFSGTETQYF. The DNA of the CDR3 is TGTGCCAGCAGCTTTAGCGGGACGGAGACCCAGTACTTC.